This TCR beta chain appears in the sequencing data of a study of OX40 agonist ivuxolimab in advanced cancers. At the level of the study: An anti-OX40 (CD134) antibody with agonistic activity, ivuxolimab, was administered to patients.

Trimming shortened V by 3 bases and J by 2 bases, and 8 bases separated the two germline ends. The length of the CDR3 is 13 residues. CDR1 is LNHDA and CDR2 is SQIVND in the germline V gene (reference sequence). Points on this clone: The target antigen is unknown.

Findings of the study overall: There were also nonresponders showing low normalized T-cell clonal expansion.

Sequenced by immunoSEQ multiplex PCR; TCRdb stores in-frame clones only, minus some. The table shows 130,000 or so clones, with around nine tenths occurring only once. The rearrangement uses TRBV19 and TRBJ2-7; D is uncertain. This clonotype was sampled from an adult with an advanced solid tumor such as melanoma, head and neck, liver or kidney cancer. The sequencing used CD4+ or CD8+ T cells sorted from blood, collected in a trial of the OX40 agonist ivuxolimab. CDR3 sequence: CASSIGRAYEQYF. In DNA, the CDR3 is TGTGCCAGTAGTATCGGCAGAGCCTACGAGCAGTACTTC.